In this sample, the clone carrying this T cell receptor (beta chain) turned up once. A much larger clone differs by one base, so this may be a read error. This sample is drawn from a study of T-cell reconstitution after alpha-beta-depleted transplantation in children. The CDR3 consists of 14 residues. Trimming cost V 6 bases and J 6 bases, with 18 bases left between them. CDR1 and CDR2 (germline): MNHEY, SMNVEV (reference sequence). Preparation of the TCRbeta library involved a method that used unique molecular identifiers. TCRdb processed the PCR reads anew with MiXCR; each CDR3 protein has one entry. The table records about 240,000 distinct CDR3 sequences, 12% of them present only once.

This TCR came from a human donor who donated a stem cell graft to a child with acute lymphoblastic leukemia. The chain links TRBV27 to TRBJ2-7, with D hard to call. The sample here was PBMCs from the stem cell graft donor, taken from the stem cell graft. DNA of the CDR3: TGTGCCAGCAGATTTATTGGACGGGTTTCCGAGCAGTACTTC. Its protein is CASRFIGRVSEQYF.